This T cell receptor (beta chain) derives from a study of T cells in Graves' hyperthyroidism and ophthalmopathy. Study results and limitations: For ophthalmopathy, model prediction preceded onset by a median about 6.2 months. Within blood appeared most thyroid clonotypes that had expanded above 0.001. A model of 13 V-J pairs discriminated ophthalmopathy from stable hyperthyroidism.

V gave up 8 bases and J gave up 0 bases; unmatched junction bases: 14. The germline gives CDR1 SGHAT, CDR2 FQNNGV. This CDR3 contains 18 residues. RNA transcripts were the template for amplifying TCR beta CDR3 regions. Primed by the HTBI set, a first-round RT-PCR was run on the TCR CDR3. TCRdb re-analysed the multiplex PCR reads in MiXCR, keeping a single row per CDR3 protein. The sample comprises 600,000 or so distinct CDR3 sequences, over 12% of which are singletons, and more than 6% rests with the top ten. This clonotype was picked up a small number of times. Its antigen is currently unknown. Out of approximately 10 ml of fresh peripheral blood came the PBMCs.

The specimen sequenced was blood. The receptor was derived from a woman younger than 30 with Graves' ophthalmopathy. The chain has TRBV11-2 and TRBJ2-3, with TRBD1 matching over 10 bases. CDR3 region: CASSPDRGPTHSTDTQYF. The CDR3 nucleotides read TGTGCCAGCTCCCCCGACAGGGGGCCAACTCATAGCACAGATACGCAGTATTTT.